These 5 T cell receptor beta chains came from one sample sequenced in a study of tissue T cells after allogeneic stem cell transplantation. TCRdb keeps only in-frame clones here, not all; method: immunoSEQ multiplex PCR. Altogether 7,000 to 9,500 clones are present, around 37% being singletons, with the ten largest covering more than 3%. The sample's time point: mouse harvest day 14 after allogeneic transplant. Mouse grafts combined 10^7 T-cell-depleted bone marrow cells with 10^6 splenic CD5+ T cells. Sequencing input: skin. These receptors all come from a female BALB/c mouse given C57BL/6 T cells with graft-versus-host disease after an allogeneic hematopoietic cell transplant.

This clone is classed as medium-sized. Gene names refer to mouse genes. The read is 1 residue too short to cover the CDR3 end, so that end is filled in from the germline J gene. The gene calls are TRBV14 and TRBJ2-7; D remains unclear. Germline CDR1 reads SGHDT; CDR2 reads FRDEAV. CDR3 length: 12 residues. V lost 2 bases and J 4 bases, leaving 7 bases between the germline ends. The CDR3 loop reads CASSFVQYEQYF. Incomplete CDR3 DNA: TGTGCCAGCAGTTTTGTACAGTATGAACAGTAC. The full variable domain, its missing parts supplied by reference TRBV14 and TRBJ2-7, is EAGVTQSPRYAVLQEGQAVSFWCDPISGHDTLYWYQQPRDQGPQLLVYFRDEAVIDNSQLPSDRFSAVRPKGTNSTLKIQSAKQGDTATYLCASSFVQYEQYFGPGTRLTVL.

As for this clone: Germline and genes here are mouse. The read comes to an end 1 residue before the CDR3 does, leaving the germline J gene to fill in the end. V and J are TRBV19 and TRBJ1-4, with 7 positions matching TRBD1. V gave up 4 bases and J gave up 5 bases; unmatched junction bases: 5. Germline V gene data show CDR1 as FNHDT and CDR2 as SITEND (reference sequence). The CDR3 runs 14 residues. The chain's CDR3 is CASSPGGGNERLFF. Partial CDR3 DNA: TGTGCCAGCAGTCCAGGGGGGGGAAACGAAAGATTATTT.

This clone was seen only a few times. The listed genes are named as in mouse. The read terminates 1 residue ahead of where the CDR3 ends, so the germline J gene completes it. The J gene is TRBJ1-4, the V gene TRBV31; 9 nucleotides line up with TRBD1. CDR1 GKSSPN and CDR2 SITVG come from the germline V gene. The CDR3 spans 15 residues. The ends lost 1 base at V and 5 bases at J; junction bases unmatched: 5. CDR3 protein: CAWSRRDRVNERLFF. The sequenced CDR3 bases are TGTGCCTGGAGTCGCCGGGACAGGGTAAACGAAAGATTATTT.

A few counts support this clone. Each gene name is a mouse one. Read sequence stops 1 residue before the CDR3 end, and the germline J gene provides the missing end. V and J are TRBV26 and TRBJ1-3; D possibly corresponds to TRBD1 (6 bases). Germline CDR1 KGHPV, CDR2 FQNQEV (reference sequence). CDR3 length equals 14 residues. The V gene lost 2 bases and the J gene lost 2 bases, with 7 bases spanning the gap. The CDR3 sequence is CASSLTGTGNTLYF. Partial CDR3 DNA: TGTGCCAGCAGTCTGACAGGGACTGGAAATACGCTCTAT.

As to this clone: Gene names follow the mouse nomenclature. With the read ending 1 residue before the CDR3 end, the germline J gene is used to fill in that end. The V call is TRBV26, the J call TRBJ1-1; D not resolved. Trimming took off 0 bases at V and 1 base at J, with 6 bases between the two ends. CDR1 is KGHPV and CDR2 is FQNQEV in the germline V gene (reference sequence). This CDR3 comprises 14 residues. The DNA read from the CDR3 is TGTGCCAGCAGTCTGTCACAGTTAAACACAGAAGTCTTC. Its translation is CASSLSQLNTEVF. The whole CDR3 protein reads CASSLSQLNTEVFF. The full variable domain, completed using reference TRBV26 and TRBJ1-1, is NSKVIQTPRYLVKGQGQKAKMRCIPEKGHPVVFWYQQNKNNEFKFLINFQNQEVLQQIDMTEKRFSAECPSNSPCSLEIQSSEAGDSALYLCASSLSQLNTEVFFGKGTRLTVV.